Presented here are 18 T cell receptor beta chains from one specimen sequenced in a study of vaccination effects on CD4 cells after COVID-19. Within the ViraFEST assay, antigen-specific CD4+ T cells underwent expansion with viral peptide pools prior to sequencing. Upon completion of roughly ten days in culture, CD4+ T cells were isolated. Each vaccine recipient was nucleocapsid antibody negative and had no prior SARS-CoV-2 infection. Their target antigens are unknown. The table came from immunoSEQ multiplex PCR; TCRdb's copy has only in-frame clones and leaves some out. This table holds 26,000 or so clones, about 70% found once. This specimen was CD4+ T cells from PBMCs cultured with SARS-CoV-2 spike peptides, taken before COVID-19 vaccination. These receptors came from a human donor who received a COVID-19 vaccine.

This clone has a handful of counts. The CDR3: CASSLQGAGTNEKLFF. The CDR3 DNA reads as TGTGCCAGCAGCCTACAGGGGGCAGGGACTAATGAAAAACTGTTTTTT. V and J are TRBV7-9 and TRBJ1-4, with 9 bases lining up with TRBD1. The CDR3 runs 16 residues. Germline loops: CDR1 SEHNR, CDR2 FQNEAQ (reference sequence). V trimming: 5 bases; J trimming: 2 bases; junction bases outside the gene matches: 6.

The chain is built from TRBV6-2 or TRBV6-3 and TRBJ1-1; D uncertain. With 6 bases removed from V and 1 base from J, the gap between germline ends came to 18 bases. This CDR3 spans 16 amino acids. Germline V lookup: CDR1 MNHEY, CDR2 SVGEGT. The CDR3 DNA sequence: TGTGCCAGCAGCAAGGACCGGCGACGATGGAACACTGAAGCTTTCTTT. Its protein is CASSKDRRRWNTEAFF.

The gene calls are TRBV6-5 and TRBJ2-2; 7 bases agree with TRBD1. V dropped 0 bases and J dropped 5; count of bases not matched to a gene: 3. The CDR3 spans 15 residues. Germline V gives CDR1 MNHEY, CDR2 SVGAGI. The CDR3 nucleotides read TGTGCCAGCAGTTACTCGGGGACAGTGACCGGGGAGCTGTTTTTT. This translates into CASSYSGTVTGELFF.

The chain carries TRBV5-4 and TRBJ2-2, with D unresolved. V was trimmed by 4 bases and J by 6 bases, leaving 4 bases between them. The CDR3 runs to 11 residues. CDR1 and CDR2 from the germline V gene are SGHNT and YYREEE (reference sequence). The CDR3 nucleotides read TGTGCCAGCAGCCACGCCGGGGAGCTGTTTTTT. Translation gives CASSHAGELFF.

Only a few counts were recorded for this clone. The chain links TRBV6-2 or TRBV6-3 to TRBJ2-1, with no clear D. This CDR3 comprises 21 residues. The V and J ends lost 6 bases and 1 base respectively, with 31 bases between them. CDR1 MNHEY and CDR2 SVGEGT come from the germline V gene. CDR3 in DNA: TGTGCCAGCAGCATATTAACGGAGTTTTGGGTACGGGTTGATTCCTACAATGAGCAGTTCTTC. It is translated as CASSILTEFWVRVDSYNEQFF.

The gene calls are TRBV27 and TRBJ2-3, with unresolved D. There are 16 residues in the CDR3. V lost 4 bases, J lost 1 base, and 15 bases lay in between. From germline, CDR1 is MNHEY and CDR2 SMNVEV (reference sequence). CDR3 sequence reads: CASSSRSLVGTDTQYF. The CDR3 DNA is TGTGCCAGCAGTTCGCGATCTCTAGTAGGCACAGATACGCAGTATTTT.

V and J are TRBV11-2 and TRBJ2-7; D is tentatively TRBD1 or TRBD2 (6 bases each). CDR1 is SGHAT and CDR2 is FQNNGV in the germline V gene. The CDR3 is made up of 14 amino acids. Trimming took 2 bases from V and 3 from J, leaving 11 bases between them. The CDR3: CASSLIRGVYEQYF. Written as DNA, the CDR3 is TGTGCCAGCAGCTTAATTAGGGGGGTCTACGAGCAGTACTTC. Complete variable domain (other parts from reference TRBV11-2 and TRBJ2-7): EAGVAQSPRYKIIEKRQSVAFWCNPISGHATLYWYQQILGQGPKLLIQFQNNGVVDDSQLPKDRFSAERLKGVDSTLKIQPAKLEDSAVYLCASSLIRGVYEQYFGPGTRLTVT.

This clone was seen once. The J gene is TRBJ2-5, the V gene TRBV7-7; 10 bases are a match to TRBD1. CDR3 length: 15 amino acids. J was trimmed by 1 base and V by 1 base; bases with no gene match: 0. Germline assignment: CDR1 SSHAT and CDR2 FNYEAQ (reference sequence). CDR3: CASSLGQGAQETQYF. The CDR3 DNA follows: TGTGCCAGCAGCTTAGGACAGGGGGCCCAAGAGACCCAGTACTTC.

The chain employs TRBV15 and TRBJ2-7; 11 positions agree with TRBD2. Trimming cost V 0 bases and J 0 bases; bases outside gene matches: 10. CDR1 and CDR2 (germline): LNHNV, YYDKDF (reference sequence). The CDR3 is 19 amino acids. The CDR3 loop reads CATSRELAGAPLSSYEQYF. In nucleotides, the CDR3 is TGTGCCACCAGCAGAGAACTAGCGGGGGCCCCCCTAAGCTCCTACGAGCAGTACTTC.

The CDR3 spells CASSIGGQGTQPQHF. In DNA form, the CDR3 reads TGTGCCAGTAGTATAGGGGGACAGGGAACTCAGCCCCAGCATTTT. This chain joins TRBV19 and TRBJ1-5; 9 bases agree with TRBD1. CDR1 LNHDA and CDR2 SQIVND come from the germline V gene (reference sequence). The CDR3 consists of 15 residues. V trimming: 1 base; J trimming: 6 bases; junction bases outside the gene matches: 4.

The V gene is TRBV29-1, the J gene TRBJ1-1, with unresolved D. In germline, CDR1 is SQVTM, CDR2 ANQGSEA. V was cut by 4 bases and J by 5 bases, with 14 bases left in between. The CDR3 loop spans 13 amino acids. The CDR3 reads CSVVGDRSTEAFF. The CDR3, as DNA: TGCAGCGTTGTAGGCGACCGATCAACTGAAGCTTTCTTT.

This clone was observed a handful of times. The chain couples TRBV6-6 to TRBJ1-2; D possibly corresponds to TRBD1 (5 bases). The CDR3 is made up of 14 amino acids. V was shortened by 5 bases and J by 6 bases, with 16 bases between the two germline ends. The germline V gene encodes CDR1 MNHNY and CDR2 SVGAGI (reference sequence). The CDR3 protein is CASSNRPQLDGYTF. The CDR3 DNA sequence: TGTGCCAGCAGTAACAGGCCTCAATTGGATGGCTACACCTTC.

The chain joins TRBV29-1 to TRBJ2-7; 16 bases are a match to TRBD2. Trimming at V came to 6 bases and at J to 3 bases, leaving 11 bases not matched to a gene. Germline V gene data show CDR1 as SQVTM and CDR2 as ANQGSEA. The CDR3 is 17 amino acids. CDR3 sequence: CSVRGTSGRASGYEQYF. In nucleotides, the CDR3 is TGCAGCGTCAGGGGGACTAGCGGGAGGGCCAGTGGCTACGAGCAGTACTTC.

The chain joins TRBV30 to TRBJ1-3; D is possibly TRBD1 (6 bases). V was pared by 5 bases and J by 0 bases, with 14 bases between. The CDR3 has 15 residues. Germline V gene lookup returns CDR1 GTSNPN and CDR2 SVGIG (reference sequence). CDR3 in amino acids: CAWGMTGRSGNTIYF. CDR3 sequence (DNA): TGTGCCTGGGGAATGACAGGTCGCTCTGGAAACACCATATATTTT.

The J gene is TRBJ1-2, the V gene TRBV14; D remains ambiguous. Per the germline V gene, CDR1 is SGHDN and CDR2 is FVKESK. V lost 2 bases and J lost 3, with 4 bases in between. The CDR3 has 12 amino acids. Written as DNA, the CDR3 is TGTGCCAGCAGCCAATACTACTATGGCTACACCTTC. It yields the protein CASSQYYYGYTF.

The chain joins TRBV6-7 to TRBJ1-2; D remains ambiguous. TRBV6-7 has ORF status, its function being uncertain. Trimming stripped 0 bases from V and 8 bases from J, with 7 bases between. The CDR3 extends over 12 amino acids. CDR3 loop: CASSYSRAGYTF. The CDR3 DNA reads TGTGCCAGCAGTTACTCGAGGGCGGGCTACACCTTC.

The chain combines TRBV19 with TRBJ2-4; 10 bases map to TRBD1. The CDR3 totals 15 residues. Germline V CDR1 and CDR2: LNHDA, SQIVND (reference sequence). The V segment lost 5 bases and the J segment 9 bases; nucleotides outside the gene matches: 10. CDR3 DNA: TGTGCCAGTAGTCCGGGGACAGGGGATAGCGGCATTCAGTACTTC. It is translated as CASSPGTGDSGIQYF. Full variable domain (outside the CDR3, taken from reference TRBV19 and TRBJ2-4): DGGITQSPKYLFRKEGQNVTLSCEQNLNHDAMYWYRQDPGQGLRLIYYSQIVNDFQKGDIAEGYSVSREKKESFPLTVTSAQKNPTAFYLCASSPGTGDSGIQYFGAGTRLSVL.

The V and J genes are TRBV6-5 and TRBJ2-2; TRBD1 aligns across 9 bases. V lost 7 bases to trimming and J lost 7 bases; unmatched junction nucleotides: 10. The CDR3 loop spans 15 amino acids. Germline values: CDR1 MNHEY, CDR2 SVGAGI. CDR3 nucleotides: TGTGCCAGCAACTTACAGGGGGCGGGAAGCGGGGAGCTGTTTTTT. Translation: CASNLQGAGSGELFF.